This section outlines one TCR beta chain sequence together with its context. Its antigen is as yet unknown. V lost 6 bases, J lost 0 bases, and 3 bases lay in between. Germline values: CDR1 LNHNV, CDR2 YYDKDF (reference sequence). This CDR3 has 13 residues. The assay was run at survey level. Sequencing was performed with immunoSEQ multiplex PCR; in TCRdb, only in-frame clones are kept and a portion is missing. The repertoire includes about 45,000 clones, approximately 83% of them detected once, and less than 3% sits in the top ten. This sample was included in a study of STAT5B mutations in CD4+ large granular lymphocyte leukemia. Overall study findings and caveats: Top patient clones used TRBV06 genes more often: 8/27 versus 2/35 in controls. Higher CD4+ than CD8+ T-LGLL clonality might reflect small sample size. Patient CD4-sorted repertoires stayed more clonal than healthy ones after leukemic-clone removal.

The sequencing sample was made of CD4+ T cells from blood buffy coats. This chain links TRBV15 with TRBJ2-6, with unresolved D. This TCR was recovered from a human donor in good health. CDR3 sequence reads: CATRNSGANVLTF. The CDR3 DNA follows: TGTGCCACCAGAAACTCTGGGGCCAACGTCCTGACTTTC. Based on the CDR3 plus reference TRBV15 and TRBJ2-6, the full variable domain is DAMVIQNPRYQVTQFGKPVTLSCSQTLNHNVMYWYQQKSSQAPKLLFHYYDKDFNNEADTPDNFQSRRPNTSFCFLDIRSPGLGDTAMYLCATRNSGANVLTFGAGSRLTVL.